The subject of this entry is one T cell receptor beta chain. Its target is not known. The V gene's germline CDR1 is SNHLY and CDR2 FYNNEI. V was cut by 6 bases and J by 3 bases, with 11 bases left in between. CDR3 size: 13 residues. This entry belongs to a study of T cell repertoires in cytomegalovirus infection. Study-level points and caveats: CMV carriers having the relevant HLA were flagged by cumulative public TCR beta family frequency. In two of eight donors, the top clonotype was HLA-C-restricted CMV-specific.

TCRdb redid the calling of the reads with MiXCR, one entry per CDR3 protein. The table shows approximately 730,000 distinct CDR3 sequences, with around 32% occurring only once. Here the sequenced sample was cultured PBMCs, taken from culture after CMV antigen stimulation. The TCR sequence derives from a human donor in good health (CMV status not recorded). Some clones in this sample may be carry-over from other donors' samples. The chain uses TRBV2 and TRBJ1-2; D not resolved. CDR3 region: CASRGDGDYGYTF. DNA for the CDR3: TGTGCCAGCAGGGGCGATGGGGACTATGGCTACACCTTC.